This is a list of T cell receptor beta chains from one sample in a study of T cell responses to AZD1222 COVID-19 vaccine. Sequenced by immunoSEQ multiplex PCR; TCRdb stores in-frame clones only, minus some. The data hold tens of thousands of clones, with just over 90% observed a single time. The sequences come from peripheral blood, collected on day 0 of AZD1222 vaccination. Source of these receptors: an adult in good health. Each CDR3 is given without its conserved first and last residue. The order of the fields is clone size, J gene, D gene, V gene, CDR3 length, CDR3 protein. D genes are given only for firm matches. A row's size may be missing; if present it is once, few, many or a size class.

size: -; J: TRBJ2-7; D: -; V: TRBV7-2; length: 10; CDR3: ASSLGEGAPY
size: -; J: TRBJ1-1; D: TRBD1; V: TRBV19; length: 12; CDR3: ASSIAGGNAEAF
size: -; J: TRBJ2-6; D: -; V: TRBV15; length: 14; CDR3: ATSREYLSGANVLT
size: -; J: TRBJ1-5; D: -; V: TRBV19; length: 11; CDR3: ASSTQRDQPQH
size: -; J: TRBJ2-7; D: -; V: TRBV5-6; length: 12; CDR3: ASSFGQEEREQY
size: -; J: TRBJ2-2; D: -; V: TRBV6-5; length: 14; CDR3: ASSYSMGFGTGELF
size: -; J: TRBJ2-5; D: -; V: TRBV11-2; length: 9; CDR3: ASSFQETQY
size: -; J: TRBJ1-2; D: TRBD1; V: TRBV7-9; length: 13; CDR3: ASSTGGTGGQGYT
size: once; J: TRBJ2-5; D: -; V: TRBV24-1; length: 13; CDR3: ATSDLPAGEETQY
size: -; J: TRBJ1-5; D: -; V: TRBV6-1; length: 13; CDR3: ASSGGEVSNQPQH
size: -; J: TRBJ2-1; D: TRBD2; V: TRBV29-1; length: 13; CDR3: SGRRAGGSYNEQF
size: -; J: TRBJ2-7; D: -; V: TRBV6-1; length: 12; CDR3: ASSEVAGSYEQY
size: -; J: TRBJ1-2; D: TRBD1; V: TRBV23-1; length: 13; CDR3: ASSQRTGVRYGYT
size: few; J: TRBJ1-3; D: -; V: TRBV5-1; length: 12; CDR3: ASSLAGYGNTIY
size: -; J: TRBJ1-5; D: -; V: TRBV19; length: 11; CDR3: AGSKGFNQPQH
size: -; J: TRBJ2-3; D: TRBD2; V: TRBV5-1; length: 16; CDR3: ASSPNPSGGAATDTQY
size: -; J: TRBJ2-5; D: -; V: TRBV5-1; length: 12; CDR3: ASSLVRDQETQY
size: -; J: TRBJ1-1; D: -; V: TRBV18; length: 13; CDR3: ASSLLAGVNTEAF
size: -; J: TRBJ1-4; D: -; V: TRBV2; length: 11; CDR3: ASRAAFNEKLF
size: -; J: TRBJ2-1; D: TRBD1; V: TRBV12-5; length: 14; CDR3: ASGLGGTGGRNEQF
size: -; J: TRBJ1-1; D: -; V: TRBV12-3/TRBV12-4; length: 10; CDR3: ASIEGGTEAF
size: -; J: TRBJ1-1; D: TRBD1; V: TRBV7-2; length: 11; CDR3: ASSSRDRGLAF
size: -; J: TRBJ2-1; D: -; V: TRBV4-1; length: 14; CDR3: ASSQEDGETYNEQF
size: -; J: TRBJ2-3; D: -; V: TRBV18; length: 10; CDR3: ASSPSTDTQY
size: -; J: TRBJ2-2; D: -; V: TRBV7-9; length: 12; CDR3: ASSLEGNTGELF